The rows below give T cell receptor beta chains drawn from one sample of a study of T cell responses to AZD1222 COVID-19 vaccine. Only in-frame clones appear in the TCRdb table, and some are missing; sequencing was by immunoSEQ multiplex PCR. The sample shows around 70,000 clones, 87% of them seen only once. Sequencing was performed on peripheral blood, taken 28 days after the second AZD1222 dose. The receptors stem from an adult who received the AZD1222 COVID-19 vaccine. CDR3s include the opening cysteine and the closing phenylalanine or tryptophan. D genes are given only for firm matches. Some rows have no size entry. The others give once, few or many, or a class for an expanded clone.

v_call	d_call	clone_size	j_call	cdr3_aa	cdr3_nt
TRBV14	.	.	TRBJ2-7	CASSQTEYEQYF	TGTGCCAGCAGCCAAACGGAATACGAGCAGTACTTC
TRBV24-1	.	.	TRBJ2-1	CATSDTGASYNEQFF	TGTGCCACCAGTGACACGGGCGCGTCCTACAATGAGCAGTTCTTC
TRBV27	TRBD1	.	TRBJ2-3	CATLRLPGGSVDTQYF	TGTGCCACCCTGCGACTACCAGGGGGCAGTGTAGATACGCAGTATTTT
TRBV25-1	.	.	TRBJ2-7	CASRPQGIASRSYEQYF	TGTGCCAGCAGGCCTCAGGGGATTGCGTCTAGGTCCTACGAGCAGTACTTC
TRBV11-2	.	.	TRBJ2-5	CASSTRLETQYF	TGTGCCAGCAGCACGCGATTGGAGACCCAGTACTTC
TRBV14	.	.	TRBJ1-3	CASSQGVTPGNTIYF	TGTGCCAGCAGCCAAGGAGTGACTCCCGGAAACACCATATATTTT
TRBV12-3/TRBV12-4	.	.	TRBJ2-2	CASSQVGHGELFF	TGTGCCAGCAGCCAGGTCGGGCACGGGGAGCTGTTTTTT
TRBV6-5	.	.	TRBJ1-5	CASRRNSNQPQHF	TGTGCCAGCAGGAGAAATAGCAATCAGCCCCAGCATTTT
TRBV7-6	TRBD2	.	TRBJ2-1	CASSSGRVGSSGRNEQFF	TGTGCCAGCAGCTCAGGACGGGTCGGTTCTAGCGGGCGCAATGAGCAGTTCTTC
TRBV6-2/TRBV6-3	TRBD1	.	TRBJ1-1	CASSPGTGGRRHEAFF	TGTGCCAGCAGCCCCGGGACAGGGGGTCGGCGACATGAAGCTTTCTTT
TRBV9	TRBD2	.	TRBJ2-2	CASSVEGLAGGGSTPGELFF	TGTGCCAGCAGCGTAGAGGGACTAGCTGGGGGGGGTTCGACACCCGGGGAGCTGTTTTTT
TRBV7-9	.	.	TRBJ1-2	CASSYTYGRHGYTF	TGTGCCAGCAGCTATACGTACGGCCGACACGGCTACACCTTC
TRBV7-8	TRBD1	.	TRBJ1-2	CASSLAQDRIYGYTF	TGTGCCAGCAGCTTAGCGCAGGACAGGATCTATGGCTACACCTTC
TRBV9	TRBD1	.	TRBJ1-2	CASSTTGGGLDYLHGYTF	TGTGCCAGCAGCACGACAGGGGGCGGGTTAGATTACCTTCATGGCTACACCTTC
TRBV7-3	.	.	TRBJ2-3	CASSWRGGGEDTQYF	TGTGCCAGCAGCTGGCGGGGAGGGGGTGAGGATACGCAGTATTTT
TRBV18	TRBD1	.	TRBJ1-2	CASSPGTGINNYGYTF	TGTGCCAGCTCACCCGGGACAGGGATTAATAACTATGGCTACACCTTC
TRBV7-3	TRBD1	few	TRBJ2-7	CASSLSGTGRSEQYF	TGTGCCAGCAGCTTAAGTGGGACAGGGAGGTCGGAGCAGTACTTC
TRBV5-4	.	.	TRBJ2-1	CASSPLEGIYNEQFF	TGTGCCAGCAGCCCCCTTGAGGGAATCTACAATGAGCAGTTCTTC
TRBV4-3	TRBD1	.	TRBJ1-6	CASSQGGTGDNSPLHF	TGCGCCAGCAGCCAAGGCGGGACAGGGGATAATTCACCCCTCCACTTT
TRBV5-4	.	once	TRBJ1-4	CASSPGRTLGEKLFF	TGTGCCAGCAGCCCGGGACGGACCCTCGGTGAAAAACTGTTTTTT
TRBV28	TRBD1	.	TRBJ1-5	CASRQGNQPQHF	TGTGCCAGCAGACAGGGGAATCAGCCCCAGCATTTT
TRBV5-1	TRBD2	.	TRBJ2-1	CASSSGLAGGSNEQFF	TGCGCCAGCAGCTCAGGACTAGCGGGAGGTTCGAATGAGCAGTTCTTC
TRBV7-2	TRBD2	.	TRBJ2-2	CASSWGTTPNTGELFF	TGTGCCAGCAGCTGGGGGACTACTCCGAACACCGGGGAGCTGTTTTTT
TRBV6-5	TRBD1	.	TRBJ1-2	CASFGQGPSGYTF	TGTGCCAGCTTCGGACAGGGTCCCTCTGGCTACACCTTC
TRBV30	.	.	TRBJ1-4	CAWSKTAGEKLFF	TGTGCCTGGAGTAAGACAGCGGGGGAAAAACTGTTTTTT
TRBV7-2	.	.	TRBJ2-5	CASSLAGLGETQYF	TGTGCCAGCAGCTTAGCAGGCCTTGGAGAGACCCAGTACTTC
TRBV27	.	.	TRBJ1-5	CASGSRVRQPQHF	TGTGCCAGCGGAAGTAGGGTTCGTCAGCCCCAGCATTTT
TRBV19	TRBD1	.	TRBJ1-5	CASSPGQGSQPQHF	TGTGCCAGTAGTCCTGGACAGGGAAGCCAGCCCCAGCATTTT
TRBV6-1	TRBD1	.	TRBJ1-1	CASSELGTGLATEAFF	TGTGCCAGCAGTGAATTGGGGACAGGGTTGGCCACTGAAGCTTTCTTT
TRBV10-3	.	.	TRBJ1-1	CAISNPGTVNTEAFF	TGTGCCATCAGTAACCCCGGGACGGTGAACACTGAAGCTTTCTTT
TRBV2	.	.	TRBJ1-1	CASSVRLENTEAFF	TGTGCCAGCAGTGTCCGCCTGGAGAACACTGAAGCTTTCTTT
TRBV19	TRBD1	.	TRBJ2-7	CASSIDRVNEQYF	TGTGCCAGTAGTATTGACAGGGTCAACGAGCAGTACTTC
TRBV11-2	.	.	TRBJ1-1	CASSRRGDRSPPQAFF	TGTGCCAGCAGCCGTAGGGGCGACAGGAGCCCCCCTCAAGCTTTCTTT
TRBV7-9	.	.	TRBJ1-1	CASSRDGTLVNTEAFF	TGTGCCAGCAGCCGGGATGGCACCCTAGTAAACACTGAAGCTTTCTTT
TRBV5-1	TRBD2	.	TRBJ2-3	CASSLAEGGWTDTQYF	TGCGCCAGCAGCTTGGCGGAGGGAGGGTGGACAGATACGCAGTATTTT
TRBV5-5	.	.	TRBJ2-2	CASSSRFSTPGELFF	TGTGCCAGCAGCTCCCGGTTCTCCACACCGGGGGAGCTGTTTTTT
TRBV27	.	few	TRBJ2-4	CASSPRGGSSKNIQYF	TGTGCCAGCAGTCCCCGCGGGGGCAGTTCCAAAAACATTCAGTACTTC
TRBV5-1	.	.	TRBJ2-3	CASSLDGTSTDTQYF	TGCGCCAGCAGCTTGGATGGAACTAGCACAGATACGCAGTATTTT
TRBV7-6	.	.	TRBJ1-2	CASSLEGGAFFGYTF	TGTGCCAGCAGCTTAGAAGGGGGGGCGTTTTTTGGCTACACCTTC
TRBV29-1	.	.	TRBJ1-1	CSVGGSIGAFF	TGCAGCGTTGGCGGATCGATAGGAGCTTTCTTT
TRBV5-4	TRBD2	few	TRBJ2-7	CASSLGGGSSYEQYF	TGTGCCAGCAGCTTGGGCGGGGGAAGCTCCTACGAGCAGTACTTC
TRBV6-5	TRBD1	.	TRBJ1-1	CASSRTGEINTEAFF	TGTGCCAGCAGTCGGACAGGGGAAATCAACACTGAAGCTTTCTTT
TRBV12-3/TRBV12-4	.	.	TRBJ1-1	CASSLRGTEAFF	TGTGCCAGCAGCCTACGGGGCACTGAAGCTTTCTTT
TRBV12-2	.	once	TRBJ1-5	CASRLATGNQPQHF	TGTGCAAGTCGCTTAGCGACAGGGAATCAGCCCCAGCATTTT
TRBV11-3	TRBD2	.	TRBJ2-1	CASSLGGLAPSSYNEQFF	TGTGCCAGCAGCTTAGGGGGACTAGCTCCGAGCTCCTACAATGAGCAGTTCTTC
TRBV7-2	.	.	TRBJ1-1	CASSLDGEAFF	TGTGCCAGCAGCTTGGACGGTGAAGCTTTCTTT
TRBV6-5	.	.	TRBJ1-5	CASSYSTTAGQPQHF	TGTGCCAGCAGTTACAGCACTACGGCGGGGCAGCCCCAGCATTTT
TRBV7-6	.	few	TRBJ1-3	CASSLDPGTGNTIYF	TGTGCCAGCAGCTTAGACCCAGGGACAGGAAACACCATATATTTT
TRBV19	.	.	TRBJ1-4	CASTISGAREKLFF	TGTGCCAGTACCATCTCGGGGGCGCGTGAAAAACTGTTTTTT
TRBV15	.	.	TRBJ2-5	CATSRAWGAARYQETQYF	TGTGCCACCAGCAGAGCGTGGGGGGCTGCCAGGTACCAAGAGACCCAGTACTTC
TRBV2	.	.	TRBJ1-5	CASSEWTPSNQPQHF	TGTGCCAGCAGTGAATGGACCCCTAGCAATCAGCCCCAGCATTTT
TRBV5-4	TRBD2	.	TRBJ2-4	CASSELAGALNIQYF	TGTGCCAGCAGCGAACTAGCGGGAGCCTTGAACATTCAGTACTTC
TRBV7-9	TRBD1	.	TRBJ1-2	CASSSGQPNYGYTF	TGTGCCAGCAGCTCGGGACAGCCCAACTATGGCTACACCTTC
TRBV4-1	.	few	TRBJ1-3	CASSQDRHREGSGNTIYF	TGCGCCAGCAGCCAAGATAGGCATCGAGAGGGCTCTGGAAACACCATATATTTT
TRBV7-8	TRBD2	.	TRBJ2-5	CASGLGLGEETQYF	TGTGCCAGCGGGTTGGGACTAGGGGAAGAGACCCAGTACTTC
TRBV5-1	TRBD1	few	TRBJ2-7	CASSLFRDRGISYEQYF	TGCGCCAGCAGCTTGTTTCGGGACAGGGGAATTTCCTACGAGCAGTACTTC
TRBV25-1	TRBD1	.	TRBJ1-5	CASSGGQGDSSNQPQHF	TGTGCCAGCAGTGGGGGACAGGGGGACTCTAGCAATCAGCCCCAGCATTTT
TRBV18	.	.	TRBJ1-2	CASSPRDGNGYTF	TGTGCCAGCTCACCGAGGGATGGAAATGGCTACACCTTC
TRBV6-5	TRBD1	.	TRBJ2-7	CASSRDSVTYEQYF	TGTGCCAGCAGCCGGGACAGTGTGACCTACGAGCAGTACTTC